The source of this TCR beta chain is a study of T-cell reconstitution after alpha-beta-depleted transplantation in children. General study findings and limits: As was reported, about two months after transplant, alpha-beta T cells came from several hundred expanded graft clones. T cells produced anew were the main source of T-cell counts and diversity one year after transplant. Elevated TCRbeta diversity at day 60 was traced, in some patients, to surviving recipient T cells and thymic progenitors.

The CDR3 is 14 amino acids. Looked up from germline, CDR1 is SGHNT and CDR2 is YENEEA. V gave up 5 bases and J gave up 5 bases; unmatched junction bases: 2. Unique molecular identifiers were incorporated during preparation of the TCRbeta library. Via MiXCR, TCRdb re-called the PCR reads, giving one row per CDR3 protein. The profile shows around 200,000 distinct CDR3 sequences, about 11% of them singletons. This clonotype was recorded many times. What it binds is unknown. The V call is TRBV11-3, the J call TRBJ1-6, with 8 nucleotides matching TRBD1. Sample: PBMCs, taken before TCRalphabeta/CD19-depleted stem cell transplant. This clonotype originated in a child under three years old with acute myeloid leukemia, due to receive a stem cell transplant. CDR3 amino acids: CASSPGQDNSPLHF. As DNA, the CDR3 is TGTGCCAGCAGCCCGGGACAGGATAATTCACCCCTCCACTTT.